The clone carrying this T cell receptor (beta chain) was recorded once. The antigen is undetermined. Looked up from germline, CDR1 is KGHSH and CDR2 is LQKENI. The CDR3 consists of 15 residues. V lost 1 base and J lost 8, with 15 bases in between. The record originates from a study of T cells in localized non-small cell lung cancer. Study results and limitations: Longer survival (overall) was linked to higher T cell density in blood. Heterogeneity within the tumor remains possible, as just one region underwent sequencing. Turning up in adjacent lung were a median roughly 50 of the top 100 tumor clones.

Clones were sequenced by immunoSEQ multiplex PCR, and TCRdb holds only the in-frame ones, with some missing. The table lists some 82,000 clones, about three quarters of them singletons, with 15% to 20% in the top ten. This receptor was taken from a man aged 35 to 70 with stage II squamous cell lung carcinoma. This chain links TRBV18 with TRBJ1-5; no definite D call. The sample in question was PBMCs, obtained before any cancer treatment. DNA of the CDR3: TGTGCCAGCTCACCACGGAGTCCCCGCGGGGAGCCCCAGCATTTT. Translated, it gives CASSPRSPRGEPQHF.